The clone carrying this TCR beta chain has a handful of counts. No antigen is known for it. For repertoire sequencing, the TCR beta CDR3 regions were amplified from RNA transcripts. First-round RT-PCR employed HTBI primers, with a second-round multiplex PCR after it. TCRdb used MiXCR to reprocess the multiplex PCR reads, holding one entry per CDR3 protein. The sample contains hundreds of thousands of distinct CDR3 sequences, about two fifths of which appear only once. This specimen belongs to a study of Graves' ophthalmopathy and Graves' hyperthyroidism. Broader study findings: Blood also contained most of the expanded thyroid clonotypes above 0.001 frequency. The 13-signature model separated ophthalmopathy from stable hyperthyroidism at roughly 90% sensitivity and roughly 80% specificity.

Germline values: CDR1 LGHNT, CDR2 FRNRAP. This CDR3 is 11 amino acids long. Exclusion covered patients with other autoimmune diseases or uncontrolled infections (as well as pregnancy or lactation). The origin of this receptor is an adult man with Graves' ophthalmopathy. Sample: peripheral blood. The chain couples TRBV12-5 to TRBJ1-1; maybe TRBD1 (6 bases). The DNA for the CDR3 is TGTGAAAGCAGGGGGAACACTGAAGCTTTCTTT. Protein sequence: CESRGNTEAFF.